Presented here are 25 T cell receptor beta chains from one specimen sequenced in a study of tumor and adjacent non-tumor tissue in lung cancer. The library came from three nested PCR rounds adapted from ARM-PCR protocols. TCRdb itself ran the multiplex PCR reads through MiXCR, one entry per CDR3 protein. The table lists some 120,000 distinct CDR3 sequences, about 66% of them singletons. RNA was extracted from bulk tissue without any cell sorting. The sequenced sample consisted of lung tumor tissue. The source of these receptors is a man aged 25-45 years with non-small cell lung cancer.

This CDR3 reads CASSLESETQFF. CDR3 bases: TGTGCCAGCAGCTTGGAGTCCGAGACCCAGTTCTTC. This chain links TRBV5-4 with TRBJ2-5; D is ambiguous. The tail of the sequence fits TRBJ2-1 better, so the J call may be wrong. CDR1 and CDR2 (germline): SGHNT, YYREEE (reference sequence). The CDR3 is 12 amino acids.

Remarks on this clonotype: Just one base apart from a much larger clone, this may be a read error. The conserved phenylalanine or tryptophan is not found at the CDR3 terminus, so this likely reflects a read error. The chain couples TRBV4-1 to TRBJ2-1; a possible D gene is TRBD2 (6 bases). CDR3 length: 12 residues. V was shortened by 3 bases and J by 6 bases, with 6 bases between the two germline ends. Germline CDR1 is MGHRA and CDR2 is YSYEKL. In DNA, the CDR3 is TGCGCCAGCAGCCAGGGGGGCAATGAGCAGTTCTTA. Amino acid sequence: CASSQGGNEQFL.

Details on this clonotype: The conserved phenylalanine or tryptophan is not found at the CDR3 terminus, so this likely reflects a read error. No DNA is shown, since the ends of the CDR3 on it are uncertain; the CDR3 is the one TCRdb lists. The J gene is TRBJ1-1, the V gene TRBV20-1. The CDR3 sequence runs 13 residues, both termini included. Germline V gene lookup returns CDR1 DFQATT and CDR2 SNEGSKA (reference sequence). CDR3 sequence: CSASDGWNTEAFL.

In regard to this clonotype: A single base separates this from a much larger clone, so it may be a read error. The J gene is TRBJ1-2, the V gene TRBV4-2, with TRBD1 identical over 9 bases. In germline, CDR1 is LGHNA, CDR2 YNFKEQ. The CDR3 extends over 16 amino acids. J gave up 5 bases and V 0 bases, and 7 bases lay outside the gene matches. DNA for the CDR3: TGTGCCAGCAGCCAAGATTACAGGACAGGGGTATATGGCTACACCTTC. It specifies CASSQDYRTGVYGYTF.

This clonotype was found once. Since the CDR3 does not end with the conserved phenylalanine or tryptophan, this likely comes from a read error. J is TRBJ2-4 and V is TRBV6-5, with D maybe TRBD2 (6 bases). Germline CDR1 MNHEY, CDR2 SVGAGI. This CDR3 spans 17 amino acids. V was pared by 4 bases and J by 0 bases, with 16 bases between. CDR3 nucleotides: TGTGCCAGCAGTTGGGGAGGCTGGGCCCTAGCCAAAAACATTCAGTACATG. Protein sequence: CASSWGGWALAKNIQYM.

On this clonotype: With a much larger clone just one base away, this may be a read error. The chain uses TRBV6-5 and TRBJ2-3; D unresolved. This CDR3 region has 14 residues. The germline V gene has CDR1 MNHEY and CDR2 SVGAGI. The CDR3 sequence is CASRYSSRADTQYF. DNA for the CDR3: TGTGCCAGCCGTTACTCCTCTAGGGCGGATACGCAGTATTTT.

V and J are TRBV20-1 and TRBJ2-3; D gene unclear. CDR3 length: 12 residues. Between the trimmed V and J ends, which lost 3 bases and 7 bases, there was a span of 11 bases. CDR1 and CDR2 (germline): DFQATT, SNEGSKA (reference sequence). CDR3 loop: CSASPDWYTQYF. In DNA form, the CDR3 reads TGCAGTGCTAGCCCCGATTGGTATACGCAGTATTTT.

In the case of this clonotype: A much larger clone lies one base from this, so it may be a read error. The chain has TRBV4-1 and TRBJ2-5; D may be TRBD1 (5 bases). The CDR3 spans 14 residues. The germline CDR1 and CDR2 sequences are MGHRA and YSYEKL. V was shortened by 6 bases and J by 1 base, with 12 bases between the two germline ends. CDR3 sequence (DNA): TGCGCCAGCAGTTGTTCAGACAGCCAAGAGACCCAGTACTTC. This codes for CASSCSDSQETQYF.

The sample holds a few counts of this clonotype. This sequence joins TRBV6-6 and TRBJ1-4, with D hard to call. CDR3 size: 15 residues. V lost 8 bases and J 1 base, leaving 14 bases between the germline ends. Germline V gene data show CDR1 as MNHNY and CDR2 as SVGAGI (reference sequence). Here the CDR3 DNA reads TGTGCCAGCGCGGAGGGAGACAAAACTAATGAAAAACTGTTTTTT. Amino acid sequence: CASAEGDKTNEKLFF.

Concerning this clonotype: This sequence may be a read error, since a much larger clone differs from it by one base. The gene calls are TRBV20-1 and TRBJ1-1; a weak D match, TRBD1 (5 bases). This CDR3 comprises 12 residues. Germline loops: CDR1 DFQATT, CDR2 SNEGSKA (reference sequence). The CDR3 region is CTVGVMNTEAFF. CDR3 DNA sequence: TGCACCGTAGGGGTGATGAACACTGAAGCTTTCTTT.

This rearrangement joins TRBV20-1 to TRBJ1-5; D uncertain. The V gene's germline CDR1 is DFQATT and CDR2 SNEGSKA (reference sequence). CDR3 length: 13 amino acids. In DNA form, the CDR3 reads TGCAATGTTAGGACGGGAAGCAATCAGCCCCAGCATTTT. It encodes CNVRTGSNQPQHF.

A word on this clonotype: This may be a read error, as it is one base from a much larger clone. V usage is TRBV20-1 and J usage is TRBJ2-5; D is undetermined. Germline assignment: CDR1 DFQATT and CDR2 SNEGSKA (reference sequence). V lost 2 bases and J 0 bases, leaving 7 bases between the germline ends. The CDR3 loop spans 13 amino acids. CDR3 residues: CSARLVDQETQYF. The CDR3 coding sequence is TGCAGTGCTAGACTGGTAGACCAAGAGACCCAGTACTTC.

Remarks on this clonotype: The germline gene is not matched at one end of the junction; a read error may be the cause. The chain uses TRBV4-3 and TRBJ1-2; D is undetermined. Germline-derived CDR1 and CDR2 are LGHNA and YSLEER. The CDR3 is made up of 16 amino acids. Here the CDR3 DNA reads TGCGCCAGCAGCCCGTCAAGATATTGGACCGACTATGGCTGCACCTTC. Residues: CASSPSRYWTDYGCTF.

With regard to this clonotype: An end of the junction differs from the germline gene, which may be a read error. The V gene is TRBV6-1, the J gene TRBJ2-7; 11 bases fit TRBD2. From germline, CDR1 is MNHNS and CDR2 SASEGT. CDR3 length: 16 residues. The CDR3 coding sequence is TGTGCCAGCAGTGAAGCAGTAGGGACTAGCGGATACGAGCGGTACTTC. This codes for CASSEAVGTSGYERYF.

This clonotype appeared many times. The V call is TRBV4-1, the J call TRBJ2-5; 10 positions match TRBD1. The CDR3 is 17 residues long. V dropped 0 bases and J dropped 3; count of bases not matched to a gene: 7. Germline lookup yields CDR1 MGHRA and CDR2 YSYEKL. Written as DNA, the CDR3 is TGCGCCAGCAGCCAAGATCCGGGACAGGGGTTCAAAGAGACCCAGTACTTC. It is translated as CASSQDPGQGFKETQYF.

As concerns this clonotype: A much larger clone lies a single base off, so this may be a read error. The V and J genes are TRBV4-1 and TRBJ1-5; D is undetermined. The CDR3 is made up of 13 amino acids. Germline V gives CDR1 MGHRA, CDR2 YSYEKL. The V end lost 5 bases, the J end lost 8 bases, and 13 bases lay between the germline ends. CDR3 nucleotide sequence: TGCGCCAGCAGCATTAGACTGGCAGAGCCCCAGCATTTT. Translated: CASSIRLAEPQHF.

Details on this clonotype: A much larger clonotype is one base distant, so this may be a read error. This CDR3 is missing its conserved last phenylalanine or tryptophan, likely due to a read error. The V gene is TRBV29-1, the J gene TRBJ2-2; D not certain. This CDR3 spans 14 amino acids. Between the trimmed V and J ends, which lost 6 bases and 0 bases, there was a span of 11 bases. Germline V CDR1 and CDR2: SQVTM, ANQGSEA. CDR3: CSVETPSNTGELFS. In nucleotides, the CDR3 is TGCAGCGTAGAGACACCCTCGAACACCGGGGAGCTGTTTTCT.

This clonotype counts as medium-sized. The chain has TRBV6-5 and TRBJ2-1; D is possibly TRBD1 or TRBD2 (5 bases each). CDR1 is MNHEY and CDR2 is SVGAGI in the germline V gene. Between the trimmed V and J ends, which lost 2 bases and 8 bases, there was a span of 10 bases. This CDR3 spans 13 amino acids. CDR3 nucleotides: TGTGCCAGCAGTTACCGGGGCGGCCATGAGCAGTTCTTC. It specifies CASSYRGGHEQFF.

Many counts were recorded for this clonotype. This rearrangement joins TRBV20-1 to TRBJ1-1; D perhaps matches TRBD1 (6 bases). Per germline, CDR1 DFQATT and CDR2 SNEGSKA (reference sequence). V gave up 0 bases and J gave up 5 bases, with 16 bases separating them. CDR3 length: 15 amino acids. The CDR3 here is CSARDGRGLGTEAFF. In nucleotides, the CDR3 is TGCAGTGCTAGAGACGGTCGGGGGCTAGGGACTGAAGCTTTCTTT.

In this sample, this clonotype turned up many times. This chain connects TRBV6-2 or TRBV6-3 to TRBJ2-2; 12 nucleotides agree with TRBD2. From germline, CDR1 is MNHEY and CDR2 SVGEGT. V gave up 0 bases and J gave up 0 bases; unmatched junction bases: 2. This CDR3 contains 18 residues. CDR3: CASSYSSSGGANTGELFF. CDR3 DNA sequence: TGTGCCAGCAGTTACTCGTCTAGCGGGGGGGCGAACACCGGGGAGCTGTTTTTT.

The chain carries TRBV7-9 and TRBJ1-6; D is ambiguous. Germline loops: CDR1 SEHNR, CDR2 FQNEAQ (reference sequence). V was pared by 5 bases and J by 7 bases, with 9 bases between. The CDR3 is 13 amino acids. CDR3 bases: TGTGCCAGCAGCCAGAACATAAATTCACCCCTCCACTTT. Amino acids: CASSQNINSPLHF.

Concerning this clonotype: Compared with germline, one end of the junction differs, possibly owing to a read error. The rearrangement uses TRBV12-3 or TRBV12-4 and TRBJ2-3; maybe TRBD1 (6 bases). The length of the CDR3 is 14 residues. CDR3 bases: TGTGCCTGCAGTTTATTGGGGGCCGCTGGTACGCAGTATTTT. This translates into CACSLLGAAGTQYF.

With respect to this clonotype: It may be a read error: a sequence one base away is much more abundant. The rearrangement uses TRBV20-1 and TRBJ2-5; TRBD2 matches at 8 bases. V shed 5 bases and J 2 bases; nucleotides not matched to a gene: 7. Germline V CDR1 and CDR2: DFQATT, SNEGSKA (reference sequence). The CDR3 sequence is 14 residues long. Here the CDR3 reads CSAVSGRKQETQYF. CDR3 DNA sequence: TGCAGTGCTGTCAGCGGGAGAAAACAAGAGACCCAGTACTTC.

Notes on this clonotype: Its ends do not fully match the called genes, so a read error is possible. The V call is TRBV20-1, the J call TRBJ2-1; no firm D call. Germline V gene data show CDR1 as DFQATT and CDR2 as SNEGSKA (reference sequence). The CDR3 is 14 residues long. The CDR3 is CSARRFDSYSEQFF. In DNA form, the CDR3 reads TGCAGTGCTAGGCGCTTTGACTCCTACAGTGAGCAGTTCTTC.

This sequence joins TRBV6-2 or TRBV6-3 and TRBJ2-1; 12 nucleotides match TRBD2. The J segment lost 7 bases and the V segment lost 4 bases, leaving 17 bases of the junction unmatched. This CDR3 is 19 amino acids long. CDR1 and CDR2 from the germline V gene are MNHEY and SVGEGT. Here the CDR3 reads CASSSKKRLAGVRVNEQFF. CDR3 DNA: TGTGCCAGCAGTTCAAAAAAGCGACTAGCGGGAGTCAGAGTTAATGAGCAGTTCTTC.